This T cell receptor (beta chain) is from a study of T cell responses to AZD1222 COVID-19 vaccine. Per the germline V gene, CDR1 is ENHRY and CDR2 is SYGVKD. V lost 8 bases to trimming and J lost 6 bases, with 9 bases between them. The CDR3 totals 11 residues. TCRdb keeps only in-frame clones here, not all; method: immunoSEQ multiplex PCR. The sample has 250,000 to 300,000 clones; approximately 94% are singletons. Regarding the study as a whole: Scientists sampled the repertoires only once the peak T cell response had passed. Mostly white British, mostly female donors; authors suggested clonal diversity may be underestimated. Rises in breadth and depth of Spike-specific TCRs came after two AZD1222 doses. Spike was spanned by vaccine-associated CD4 TCRs, which were dominant at 160-218 and 743-854.

In regard to this clone: The antigen is undetermined.

This TCR came from an adult who received the AZD1222 COVID-19 vaccine. The source material was peripheral blood, sampled 28 days after the second AZD1222 dose. The genes are TRBV10-3 and TRBJ2-3; tentative D call: TRBD1 (6 bases). The DNA of the CDR3 is TGTGCCATCCTGAGGGGGGATACGCAGTATTTT. Protein: CAILRGDTQYF.